Shown below are 24 T cell receptor beta chains from a single sample sequenced in a study of T cells in Graves' hyperthyroidism and ophthalmopathy. RNA transcripts provided the source from which TCR beta CDR3 regions were amplified. Carried out on the TCR CDR3, a first-round RT-PCR used the HTBI primer set. TCRdb reprocessed the multiplex PCR reads via MiXCR and lists one record per CDR3 protein. The table shows roughly 700,000 distinct CDR3 sequences, with 30% to 40% occurring only once. Sequencing was carried out using blood. Receptors were obtained from a woman between 40 and 55 years old with Graves' hyperthyroidism.

As for this clonotype: The junction does not match germline at one end; this may be a read error. This chain uses TRBV7-7 with TRBJ1-5; D ambiguous. Looked up from germline, CDR1 is SSHAT and CDR2 is FNYEAQ (reference sequence). This CDR3 contains 14 residues. The CDR3 DNA sequence: TGTGCTAGCAGTCGCGAACTAGCGGGAGAGACCCAGCATTTT. Residues: CASSRELAGETQHF. Full variable domain (remainder filled in from reference TRBV7-7 and TRBJ1-5): GAGVSQSPRYKVTKRGQDVTLRCDPISSHATLYWYQQALGQGPEFLTYFNYEAQPDKSGLPSDRFSAERPEGSISTLTIQRTEQRDSAMYRCASSRELAGETQHFGDGTRLSIL.

The chain couples TRBV14 to TRBJ1-1; the D gene is possibly TRBD1 (5 bases). The V end was cut by 4 bases, the J end by 3 bases, with 12 bases between. The V gene's germline CDR1 is SGHDN and CDR2 FVKESK. The CDR3 runs 14 residues. The CDR3 DNA reads as TGTGCCAGCAGCCTCTGGGGGTGGGACACTGAAGCTTTCTTT. It is translated as CASSLWGWDTEAFF. Full variable domain (missing parts from reference TRBV14 and TRBJ1-1): EAGVTQFPSHSVIEKGQTVTLRCDPISGHDNLYWYRRVMGKEIKFLLHFVKESKQDESGMPNNRFLAERTGGTYSTLKVQPAELEDSGVYFCASSLWGWDTEAFFGQGTRLTVV.

Turning to this clonotype: It may be a read error: a sequence one base away is much more abundant. The rearrangement joins TRBV25-1 to TRBJ1-5, with a weak D call TRBD1 (6 bases). Trimming shortened V by 8 bases and J by 9 bases, and 23 bases separated the two germline ends. This CDR3 region has 15 residues. The germline gives CDR1 MGHDK, CDR2 SYGVNS. CDR3 DNA: TGTGCCAGCTCACTAAGGGACAATTCTGATCGGCCCCAGCATTTT. It yields the protein CASSLRDNSDRPQHF.

This clonotype was observed at least ten times. CDR3 in amino acids: CASSPFDQPQHF. The CDR3 DNA sequence: TGTGCCAGCAGCCCTTTTGATCAGCCCCAGCATTTT. The chain employs TRBV7-2 and TRBJ1-5; no clear D gene. The CDR3 spans 12 residues. Germline V gene data show CDR1 as SGHTA and CDR2 as FQGNSA. The ends were cut back, 5 bases at V and 5 bases at J, with 7 bases in the middle.

This clonotype came up many times. The gene calls are TRBV28 and TRBJ2-6, with D possibly TRBD2 on 5 matching bases. This CDR3 is built from 14 residues. Germline lookup yields CDR1 MDHEN and CDR2 SYDVKM. Trimming left V 5 bases short and J 0 bases short, with 5 bases between. The CDR3 sequence is CASSDYSGANVLTF. CDR3 DNA sequence: TGTGCCAGCAGTGACTACTCTGGGGCCAACGTCCTGACTTTC.

This clonotype has ten or more counts. The chain couples TRBV10-3 to TRBJ1-1; perhaps TRBD1 as D (6 bases). The CDR3 is made up of 15 amino acids. V dropped 2 bases and J dropped 1 base, with 11 bases sitting between them. Germline V gene sequence: CDR1 ENHRY, CDR2 SYGVKD. CDR3 amino acids: CAISERGAGNTEAFF. The CDR3 nucleotides read TGTGCCATCAGTGAGAGGGGGGCCGGGAACACTGAAGCTTTCTTT.

This clonotype was counted only a few times. V and J are TRBV4-2 and TRBJ1-3; 8 bases agree with TRBD1. The germline V gene has CDR1 LGHNA and CDR2 YNFKEQ. The CDR3 covers 17 residues. Unmatched junction bases numbered 5, after V lost 0 bases and J lost 1 base. The CDR3, as DNA: TGTGCCAGCAGCCAAGATGTGCAGGGGGCTTCTGGAAACACCATATATTTT. It specifies CASSQDVQGASGNTIYF.

The V call is TRBV7-9, the J call TRBJ2-7; 9 bases align to TRBD1. With 5 bases clipped from V and 3 bases from J, the junction kept 11 bases outside the gene matches. The germline gives CDR1 SEHNR, CDR2 FQNEAQ (reference sequence). CDR3 length: 16 amino acids. The CDR3 DNA sequence: TGTGCCAGCAGCCAAGGGGCCGGGACAGGGCACTACGAGCAGTACTTC. This codes for CASSQGAGTGHYEQYF. The full variable domain, in which reference TRBV7-9 and TRBJ2-7 provide the parts outside the CDR3, is DTGVSQNPRHKITKRGQNVTFRCDPISEHNRLYWYRQTLGQGPEFLTYFQNEAQLEKSRLLSDRFSAERPKGSFSTLEIQRTEQGDSAMYLCASSQGAGTGHYEQYFGPGTRLTVT.

The rearrangement links TRBV15 to TRBJ2-2; 9 bases line up with TRBD2. The junction had 4 bases not matched to a gene; V was cut back by 0 bases and J by 2 bases. Germline CDR1 is LNHNV and CDR2 is YYDKDF (reference sequence). This CDR3 has 17 residues. The CDR3 spells CATSRDVAGENTGELFF. The CDR3 nucleotides are TGTGCCACCAGCAGAGACGTAGCGGGGGAAAACACCGGGGAGCTGTTTTTT.

This clonotype was observed many times. At one end the junction does not follow the germline gene, possibly because of a read error. The chain couples TRBV7-7 to TRBJ2-5; tentative D call: TRBD2 (5 bases). The CDR3 consists of 15 residues. CDR1 is SSHAT and CDR2 is FNYEAQ in the germline V gene (reference sequence). In DNA form, the CDR3 reads TGTGCTAGCAGCTTAGCGCCCGGGGTACAAGAGACCCAGTACTTC. This codes for CASSLAPGVQETQYF.

The rearrangement joins TRBV19 to TRBJ1-3; D is unresolved. Trimming shortened V by 8 bases and J by 0 bases, and 14 bases separated the two germline ends. This CDR3 is built from 15 residues. Germline CDR1 reads LNHDA; CDR2 reads SQIVND (reference sequence). This chain's CDR3 is CASGIAVISGNTIYF. The CDR3 region has the DNA TGTGCCAGTGGAATCGCGGTAATCTCTGGAAACACCATATATTTT.

This clonotype came up many times. The CDR3 spells CASSRTGGDTGELFF. The CDR3 nucleotides are TGTGCCAGCAGTCGGACAGGGGGCGACACCGGGGAGCTGTTTTTT. The V and J genes are TRBV12-3 or TRBV12-4 and TRBJ2-2; TRBD1 matches at 11 bases. CDR3 length equals 15 residues. The V gene end was trimmed by 5 bases and the J gene end by 3 bases; junction bases not matched to a gene: 2.

This clonotype showed up just a few times. This chain joins TRBV19 and TRBJ1-2; the match to TRBD1 covers 7 bases. CDR3 length equals 15 residues. Germline CDR1 LNHDA, CDR2 SQIVND (reference sequence). V shed 7 bases, J shed 3 bases, and the junction held 11 bases outside the gene matches. CDR3 residues: CASKGETGFDYGYTF. As DNA, the CDR3 is TGTGCCAGTAAAGGGGAGACAGGGTTTGACTATGGCTACACCTTC.

Of note for this clonotype: A much larger clone lies a single base off, so this may be a read error. This chain uses TRBV7-9 with TRBJ1-1, with a weak D call TRBD1 (5 bases). There are 19 residues in the CDR3. Germline-derived CDR1 and CDR2 are SEHNR and FQNEAQ (reference sequence). Between the trimmed V and J ends, which lost 1 base and 2 bases, there was a span of 23 bases. DNA of the CDR3: TGTGCCAGCAGCTTAGATTGGGGCGGACCTAGCGGGTTAAACACTGAAGCTTTCTTT. Its translation: CASSLDWGGPSGLNTEAFF.

Ten or more counts support this clonotype. The chain uses TRBV15 and TRBJ1-1; tentatively, D is TRBD1 (5 bases). Germline CDR1 is LNHNV and CDR2 is YYDKDF (reference sequence). With 1 base removed from V and 7 bases from J, the gap between germline ends came to 13 bases. The CDR3 is 14 amino acids. CDR3 region: CATSRAGNRFEAFF. In DNA, the CDR3 is TGTGCCACCAGCAGAGCGGGAAACAGGTTTGAAGCTTTCTTT.

The rearrangement joins TRBV6-2 or TRBV6-3 to TRBJ1-5; D is uncertain. V lost 2 bases to trimming and J lost 2 bases, with 25 bases between them. The CDR3 length is 20 residues. Per the germline V gene, CDR1 is MNHEY and CDR2 is SVGEGT. The CDR3 loop is CASSYPLIGSAGRGNQPQHF. CDR3 in DNA: TGTGCCAGCAGTTACCCCTTGATTGGATCGGCAGGAAGGGGCAATCAGCCCCAGCATTTT.

This clonotype was recorded many times. The chain links TRBV20-1 to TRBJ1-6; perhaps TRBD1 as D (5 bases). Deletions cut 1 base from V and 5 bases from J, with 9 bases between. There are 14 residues in the CDR3. Looked up from germline, CDR1 is DFQATT and CDR2 is SNEGSKA (reference sequence). CDR3 residues: CSARAGGDNSPLHF. The CDR3 coding sequence is TGCAGTGCTAGAGCTGGGGGTGATAATTCACCCCTCCACTTT.

Of note for this clonotype: It may be a read error: a sequence one base away is much more abundant. The conserved final phenylalanine or tryptophan is absent from the CDR3, which likely points to a read error. J is TRBJ1-5 and V is TRBV7-2; 8 positions agree with TRBD1. Germline CDR1 and CDR2: SGHTA and FQGNSA. CDR3 size: 14 residues. V lost 1 base and J lost 7; bases outside the gene matches: 3. CDR3 nucleotides: TGTGCCAGCAGCTTAGGGACAGGGAGGCAGCCCCAGCATCTT. It codes for CASSLGTGRQPQHL.

At least ten counts were recorded for this clonotype. The J gene is TRBJ2-5, the V gene TRBV20-1; 10 nucleotides align to TRBD1. The CDR3 is 14 residues long. Germline lookup yields CDR1 DFQATT and CDR2 SNEGSKA (reference sequence). Unmatched junction bases numbered 6, after V lost 3 bases and J lost 5 bases. As DNA, the CDR3 is TGCAGTGCTAGGTTGACAGGGGGCAGGGAGACCCAGTACTTC. Residues: CSARLTGGRETQYF.

This clonotype was observed a handful of times. The chain has TRBV4-1 and TRBJ1-1, with D perhaps matching TRBD1 (5 bases). CDR1 and CDR2 from the germline V gene are MGHRA and YSYEKL. Trimming left V 4 bases short and J 0 bases short, with 15 bases between. CDR3 length: 16 amino acids. The CDR3 sequence: CASSRERGIMNTEAFF. As DNA, the CDR3 is TGCGCCAGCAGCCGAGAAAGGGGAATCATGAACACTGAAGCTTTCTTT.

The chain joins TRBV7-9 to TRBJ1-1; D is undetermined. V was pared by 5 bases and J by 4 bases, with 17 bases between. This CDR3 is built from 15 residues. CDR1 SEHNR and CDR2 FQNEAQ come from the germline V gene (reference sequence). CDR3: CASSQVGEAGTEAFF. CDR3 nucleotides: TGTGCCAGCAGCCAAGTAGGTGAGGCGGGCACTGAAGCTTTCTTT.

The rearrangement joins TRBV7-2 to TRBJ1-2, with D possibly being TRBD1 (5 bases). V was shortened by 5 bases and J by 8 bases, with 21 bases between the two germline ends. The CDR3 contains 15 residues. CDR1 and CDR2 (germline): SGHTA, FQGNSA. CDR3 loop: CASSRGRGITWGYTF. CDR3 nucleotide sequence: TGTGCCAGCAGCCGGGGTCGGGGCATTACTTGGGGCTACACCTTC.

V and J are TRBV7-2 and TRBJ2-5; 9 bases are a match to TRBD2. V shed 0 bases, J shed 4 bases, and the junction held 3 bases outside the gene matches. Germline CDR1 is SGHTA and CDR2 is FQGNSA. This CDR3 is built from 15 residues. CDR3 loop: CASSLALAGTETQYF. The CDR3 DNA reads as TGTGCCAGCAGCTTAGCACTAGCGGGTACAGAGACCCAGTACTTC.

The gene calls are TRBV19 and TRBJ1-5; D unresolved. The germline V gene encodes CDR1 LNHDA and CDR2 SQIVND (reference sequence). The CDR3 contains 15 residues. The germline V and J ends were trimmed by 5 bases and 4 bases, with 15 bases remaining between them. Here the CDR3 reads CASSPRLAGNQPQHF. The CDR3 DNA sequence: TGTGCCAGTAGTCCACGACTAGCGGGAAATCAGCCCCAGCATTTT.